This T cell receptor beta chain was obtained from a study of shared clonotypes between healthy human individuals. Study-wide points: Researchers sampled only blood; tissue repertoires likely differ. Though the depth was large, rarefaction showed that sorted-subset sequencing was incomplete.

CD45RO-negative CD8 cells positively selected for CCR7 made up the naive population, which excluded terminally differentiated effector memory CD45RA+ cells. The donor population consisted of healthy HIV-negative adults with no recent acute infections or vaccinations. This clone was observed a single time. What it recognizes is unknown. This sample includes further DNA sequences coding for the same CDR3. The data were produced by immunoSEQ multiplex PCR, yet TCRdb's version contains in-frame clones alone and is incomplete. Of millions of clones in the sample, around 96% are singletons; the top ten hold 0.85% to 1.3%. The V end lost 2 bases, the J end lost 0 bases, and 6 bases lay between the germline ends. The germline CDR1 and CDR2 sequences are MNHEY and SVGAGI. This CDR3 comprises 14 residues.

The material sequenced was naive CD8+ T cells sorted from blood. This receptor was taken from a man aged 18 to 30 in good health. The genes are TRBV6-5 and TRBJ2-3; D might be TRBD1 (6 bases). In nucleotides, the CDR3 is TGTGCCAGCAGTTACGGGGGCAGCACAGATACGCAGTATTTT. This sequence encodes CASSYGGSTDTQYF.